Presented here are 14 T cell receptor beta chains from one specimen sequenced in a study of blood T cell repertoires in COVID-19. Libraries were prepared by immunoSEQ multiplex PCR; TCRdb keeps only in-frame clonotypes and omits some of them. The sample yields 150,000 to 200,000 clones, 81% seen once. The sample was peripheral blood. These receptors were obtained from a woman older than 75 with COVID-19, enrolled during active disease.

This rearrangement joins TRBV10-3 to TRBJ1-4, with 8 bases aligning to TRBD1. Per the germline V gene, CDR1 is ENHRY and CDR2 is SYGVKD. After removal of 3 bases from V and 2 bases from J, the junction contained 14 bases not matched to a gene. This CDR3 region has 19 residues. The CDR3 loop reads CAISDRDRGWAVTNEKLFF. The CDR3 bases are TGTGCCATCAGTGATCGAGACAGGGGTTGGGCGGTCACTAATGAAAAACTGTTTTTT.

The chain recombines TRBV9 with TRBJ2-5; TRBD1 aligns across 8 bases. V dropped 0 bases and J dropped 5; count of bases not matched to a gene: 15. CDR1 is SGDLS and CDR2 is YYNGEE in the germline V gene. This CDR3 comprises 18 residues. The CDR3 coding sequence is TGTGCCAGCAGCGTAGCTTGGCAGGGGGCGGCCTCGCTGGAGACCCAGTACTTC. Translating it yields CASSVAWQGAASLETQYF.

The CDR3 region has the DNA TGTGCCAGCAGCCAGACAGGGCAGGGCACTGAAGCTTTCTTT. Its protein product is CASSQTGQGTEAFF. The rearrangement uses TRBV3-1 (or the pseudogene TRBV3-2) and TRBJ1-1, with 7 bases that match TRBD1. V gave up 3 bases and J gave up 4 bases; unmatched junction bases: 5. The CDR3 spans 14 residues. Germline V gene data show CDR1 as LGHDT and CDR2 as YNNKEL (reference sequence).

This chain connects TRBV29-1 to TRBJ1-2; D perhaps matches TRBD1 (5 bases). The CDR3 sequence is 12 residues long. Germline loops: CDR1 SQVTM, CDR2 ANQGSEA. The germline V and J ends were trimmed by 5 bases and 5 bases, with 12 bases remaining between them. CDR3 nucleotide sequence: TGCAGCGTTTCAGGACAAGGATATGGCTACACCTTC. Its translation: CSVSGQGYGYTF.

The CDR3 sequence is CASSLVPEAYEQYF. CDR3 nucleotides: TGTGCCAGCAGCTTAGTTCCGGAGGCGTACGAGCAGTACTTC. The rearrangement joins TRBV7-2 to TRBJ2-7; possible D gene TRBD2, 5 bases. Germline assignment: CDR1 SGHTA and CDR2 FQGNSA. Trimming shortened V by 1 base and J by 4 bases, and 11 bases separated the two germline ends. The CDR3 spans 14 residues. Complete variable domain (other parts from reference TRBV7-2 and TRBJ2-7): GAGVSQSPSNKVTEKGKDVELRCDPISGHTALYWYRQSLGQGLEFLIYFQGNSAPDKSGLPSDRFSAERTGGSVSTLTIQRTQQEDSAVYLCASSLVPEAYEQYFGPGTRLTVT.

This clone was detected a few times. This chain links TRBV11-2 with TRBJ2-7; 9 bases map to TRBD1. Germline CDR1 reads SGHAT; CDR2 reads FQNNGV. The V segment lost 5 bases and the J segment 7 bases; nucleotides outside the gene matches: 12. The CDR3 runs 15 residues. CDR3 bases: TGTGCCAGCAGCCCACCAGGGACAGGGCTGGGAGAGCAGTACTTC. The encoded protein is CASSPPGTGLGEQYF.

This chain links TRBV20-1 with TRBJ2-5; no clear D. Trimming removed 8 bases at V and 7 bases at J, with 14 bases between. CDR3 length: 11 amino acids. The germline CDR1 and CDR2 sequences are DFQATT and SNEGSKA (reference sequence). CDR3 coding DNA: TGCAGTCCCCTTATCTACGGGACCCAGTACTTC. It translates to CSPLIYGTQYF.

This clone came up once. The V call is TRBV6-5, the J call TRBJ1-1; D is possibly TRBD1 (5 bases). Germline assignment: CDR1 MNHEY and CDR2 SVGAGI. V lost 7 bases and J 8 bases, leaving 14 bases between the germline ends. The CDR3 covers 12 residues. The CDR3 sequence is CASTRANSEAFF. DNA of the CDR3: TGTGCCAGCACCAGGGCGAATAGCGAAGCTTTCTTT.

This rearrangement joins TRBV5-1 to TRBJ1-2, with a tentative D call TRBD1 (6 bases). The germline V and J ends were trimmed by 4 bases and 4 bases, with 14 bases remaining between them. From germline, CDR1 is SGHRS and CDR2 YFSETQ. This CDR3 is 14 amino acids long. CDR3 residues: CASSLSTGSYGYTF. DNA for the CDR3: TGCGCCAGCAGCCTTTCCACAGGGTCCTATGGCTACACCTTC.

CDR3 coding DNA: TGTGCCAGTAGGGTACCAGGGGGTCAGCCCCAGCATTTT. Its protein is CASRVPGGQPQHF. The V call is TRBV19, the J call TRBJ1-5, with 7 bases that match TRBD1. Germline loops: CDR1 LNHDA, CDR2 SQIVND (reference sequence). The CDR3 contains 13 residues. The J segment lost 6 bases and the V segment lost 6 bases, leaving 5 bases of the junction unmatched.

This clone is a singleton in its sample. The chain recombines TRBV30 with TRBJ1-5; the match to TRBD1 covers 8 bases. V lost 2 bases, J lost 2 bases, and 2 bases stayed unmatched. CDR3 length: 14 amino acids. Germline V gene lookup returns CDR1 GTSNPN and CDR2 SVGIG (reference sequence). This CDR3 is CAWSLQGGNQPQHF. The CDR3 nucleotides are TGTGCCTGGAGTTTACAGGGGGGCAATCAGCCCCAGCATTTT. Full variable domain (remainder filled in from reference TRBV30 and TRBJ1-5): SQTIHQWPATLVQPVGSPLSLECTVEGTSNPNLYWYRQAAGRGLQLLFYSVGIGQISSEVPQNLSASRPQDRQFILSSKKLLLSDSGFYLCAWSLQGGNQPQHFGDGTRLSIL.

This chain connects TRBV24-1 to TRBJ2-7; D perhaps matches TRBD1 (6 bases). The V gene lost 8 bases and the J gene lost 5 bases, with 18 bases spanning the gap. The CDR3 has 14 residues. Per germline, CDR1 KGHDR and CDR2 SFDVKD. The DNA for the CDR3 is TGTGCCACCATCCCCATGCACAGGGAAAACGAGCAGTACTTC. Its translation is CATIPMHRENEQYF.

The chain is built from TRBV12-3 or TRBV12-4 and TRBJ2-2; D remains unclear. With 3 bases removed from V and 5 bases from J, the gap between germline ends came to 7 bases. There are 13 residues in the CDR3. CDR3 DNA: TGTGCCAGCAGTTTGGGCTCGACCGGGGAGCTGTTTTTT. It encodes CASSLGSTGELFF.

The chain recombines TRBV15 with TRBJ1-2; D unresolved. With 0 bases removed from V and 4 bases from J, the gap between germline ends came to 9 bases. CDR1 is LNHNV, CDR2 YYDKDF, per germline (reference sequence). The CDR3 totals 14 residues. The chain's CDR3 is CATSRDSSPYGYTF. For the CDR3, the DNA is TGTGCCACCAGCAGAGATAGCAGTCCCTATGGCTACACCTTC.